One and the same sample provided the 2 T cell receptor beta chains below, sequenced in a study of blood T cell repertoires in COVID-19. The repertoire was sequenced with immunoSEQ multiplex PCR; TCRdb's copy has only in-frame clones and lacks some. This table has under 300,000 clones, about 89% appearing once. Source material: peripheral blood. These receptors came from a man aged 50 to 60 with acute or convalescent COVID-19.

The chain couples TRBV7-9 to TRBJ1-3; possible D gene TRBD1, 6 bases. The germline CDR1 and CDR2 sequences are SEHNR and FQNEAQ (reference sequence). The CDR3 has 15 residues. Trimming stripped 5 bases from V and 0 bases from J, with 11 bases between. Here the CDR3 reads CASSPTGNSGNTIYF. The CDR3 DNA sequence: TGTGCCAGCAGCCCAACAGGGAACTCTGGAAACACCATATATTTT. The full variable domain, rest sourced from reference TRBV7-9 and TRBJ1-3, is DTGVSQNPRHKITKRGQNVTFRCDPISEHNRLYWYRQTLGQGPEFLTYFQNEAQLEKSRLLSDRFSAERPKGSFSTLEIQRTEQGDSAMYLCASSPTGNSGNTIYFGEGSWLTVV.

This clone was picked up one time. The rearrangement links TRBV7-9 to TRBJ2-2, with D possibly TRBD2 on 8 matching bases. V was shortened by 5 bases and J by 2 bases, with 18 bases between the two germline ends. The CDR3 is made up of 17 amino acids. From germline, CDR1 is SEHNR and CDR2 FQNEAQ (reference sequence). The CDR3 nucleotides are TGTGCCAGCAGCCTCAGGGGGGGACTAGAAAACACCGGGGAGCTGTTTTTT. Protein: CASSLRGGLENTGELFF.